This T cell receptor (beta chain) was found in a study of shared clonotypes between healthy human individuals. General study findings and limits: Sequencing of the sorted subsets was shown by rarefaction to be incomplete despite large depth. Larger richness was generally estimated for naive than memory subsets.

On this clone itself: Its antigen is undetermined.

This CDR3 has 12 residues. Germline V gene sequence: CDR1 SGHDN, CDR2 FVKESK. Trimming shortened V by 8 bases and J by 2 bases, and 7 bases separated the two germline ends. Running of the assay took place at deep level. Original handling: Junction-only immunoSEQ data arrived without quality scores, meaning filtering differed. The assay was immunoSEQ multiplex PCR, and TCRdb's table has in-frame clones only and misses some. Clonal size and the V and J genes are those of that table, whereas D and trimming came from the DNA. This sample has some 550,000 clones; 95% to 98% occur once, and the top ten carry roughly 0.05%.

The receptor was derived from a woman in her twenties or thirties in good health. The gene calls are TRBV14 and TRBJ2-1, with D perhaps TRBD1 or TRBD2 (5 bases each). Material for sequencing was naive CD4+ T cells sorted from blood. As for subset: CD45RA+ positively selected. The DNA of the CDR3 is TGTGCCAGCGGGACGGCCTACAATGAGCAGTTCTTC. Translating gives CASGTAYNEQFF. The full variable domain, rest sourced from reference TRBV14 and TRBJ2-1, is EAGVTQFPSHSVIEKGQTVTLRCDPISGHDNLYWYRRVMGKEIKFLLHFVKESKQDESGMPNNRFLAERTGGTYSTLKVQPAELEDSGVYFCASGTAYNEQFFGPGTRLTVL.